These T cell receptor beta chains were read from a single sample in a study of T-cell memory formation after mild COVID-19. Using its own MiXCR run on the 5' RACE reads, TCRdb lists one record per CDR3 protein. The sample includes hundreds of thousands of distinct CDR3 sequences, about 16% seen only once; the top ten take more than 20%. Sequencing used PBMCs or a T cell subset sorted from them (not recorded which). All receptors come from a man aged 18-30 years who had mild COVID-19 (a few samples of this study predate the infection). Cell type and time point are not known. Each CDR3 is given with its conserved first and last residue. A D gene is named only where the DNA matches it firmly. Expanded clones get a size class; other rows say once, few or many, or leave the size out.

>NA|TRBV7-2|NA|TRBJ2-6
CASSLWGSGANVLTF
TGTGCCAGCAGCTTATGGGGGTCTGGGGCCAACGTCCTGACTTTC
>NA|TRBV6-6|few|TRBJ1-3
CASSPPGTPDGNTIYF
TGTGCCAGCAGTCCCCCCGGGACGCCCGATGGAAACACCATATATTTT
>TRBD1|TRBV7-2|NA|TRBJ1-6
CASSLDRGQSPLHF
TGTGCCAGCAGCCTCGACAGGGGGCAGTCACCCCTCCACTTT
>TRBD2|TRBV12-3/TRBV12-4|few|TRBJ2-3
CASNSGLASDTQYF
TGTGCCAGCAACTCAGGACTAGCGTCGGATACGCAGTATTTT
>NA|TRBV5-6|many|TRBJ2-1
CASSLVDTPGEQFF
TGTGCCAGCAGCTTGGTGGATACGCCGGGTGAGCAGTTCTTC
>NA|TRBV10-3|few|TRBJ1-1
CAIWRGGYTEAFF
TGTGCCATCTGGCGAGGGGGATACACTGAAGCTTTCTTT
>TRBD2|TRBV12-3/TRBV12-4|NA|TRBJ2-7
CASSYRLAGAQTYEQYF
TGTGCCAGCAGCTACAGACTAGCGGGGGCCCAAACCTACGAGCAGTACTTC
>TRBD2|TRBV6-6|NA|TRBJ2-7
CASRSTSGGVDEQYF
TGTGCCAGCAGATCTACTAGCGGGGGGGTGGACGAGCAGTACTTC
>NA|TRBV2|NA|TRBJ1-2
CASRGMEGYTF
TGTGCCAGCAGGGGTATGGAAGGCTACACCTTC
>NA|TRBV4-1|few|TRBJ2-4
CASSQDGPSRNIQYF
TGCGCCAGCAGCCAAGACGGACCTAGTCGAAACATTCAGTACTTC
>TRBD1|TRBV4-1|many|TRBJ1-2
CASSQSTGSSGYTF
TGCGCCAGCAGCCAATCGACAGGGTCCTCTGGCTACACCTTC
>NA|TRBV12-3/TRBV12-4|few|TRBJ2-1
CASSLVFRDEQFF
TGTGCCAGCAGTTTAGTCTTTAGGGATGAGCAGTTCTTC
>TRBD1|TRBV28|NA|TRBJ2-1
CASSSPWDRAYYNEQFF
TGTGCCAGCAGTTCCCCTTGGGACAGGGCCTACTACAATGAGCAGTTCTTC
>TRBD2|TRBV4-2|NA|TRBJ2-5
CASSQLSGDQETQYF
TGTGCCAGCAGCCAACTTAGCGGGGACCAAGAGACCCAGTACTTC
>NA|TRBV7-6|few|TRBJ1-2
CASSPYLRDDGYTF
TGTGCCAGCAGCCCGTACCTCAGGGATGATGGCTACACCTTC
>TRBD1|TRBV4-2|NA|TRBJ1-1
CASSQVGTGTEAFF
TGTGCCAGCAGCCAAGTTGGGACAGGGACTGAAGCTTTCTTT
>NA|TRBV19|NA|TRBJ2-3
CASSPGVHINTDTQYF
TGTGCCAGTAGTCCGGGGGTTCATATTAACACAGATACGCAGTATTTT
>NA|TRBV4-2|few|TRBJ1-4
CASSHDSFNNEKLFF
TGTGCCAGCAGCCATGACAGTTTTAATAATGAAAAACTGTTTTTT
>NA|TRBV6-1|NA|TRBJ1-2
CASSEAGGAGYGYTF
TGTGCCAGCAGTGAAGCTGGGGGGGCCGGCTATGGCTACACCTTC
>TRBD1|TRBV20-1|few|TRBJ1-5
CSNNTGGYSYNQPQHF
TGCAGTAACAACACAGGGGGGTATAGTTACAATCAGCCCCAGCATTTT
>NA|TRBV18|NA|TRBJ2-7
CASSPGRLSYEQYF
TGTGCCAGCTCACCAGGGAGGCTCTCCTACGAGCAGTACTTC
>TRBD1|TRBV11-2|few|TRBJ2-1
CASSLRQGRNEQFF
TGTGCCAGCAGCTTAAGACAGGGCCGCAATGAGCAGTTCTTC
>NA|TRBV12-3/TRBV12-4|few|TRBJ2-3
CASSFAGNTDTQYF
TGTGCCAGCAGTTTCGCCGGGAACACAGATACGCAGTATTTT
>TRBD1|TRBV12-3/TRBV12-4|NA|TRBJ2-5
CASSLTGVPRETQYF
TGTGCCAGCAGCCTCACAGGGGTCCCTCGAGAGACCCAGTACTTC
>NA|TRBV7-3|NA|TRBJ2-1
CASSLFGVPNEQFF
TGTGCCAGCAGCTTATTTGGGGTTCCCAATGAGCAGTTCTTC
>TRBD2|TRBV24-1|once|TRBJ2-7
CATSDSGGSYPYEQYF
TGTGCCACCAGTGATTCGGGGGGTTCCTACCCCTACGAGCAGTACTTC
>NA|TRBV29-1|few|TRBJ2-2
CSVLSYTGELFF
TGCAGCGTTCTGAGTTATACCGGGGAGCTGTTTTTT
>TRBD2|TRBV27|NA|TRBJ2-3
CASSFWGGSGESDTQYF
TGTGCCAGCAGTTTTTGGGGGGGTAGCGGGGAGTCAGATACGCAGTATTTT